A single sample is the source of the 28 T cell receptor beta chains below, sequenced in a study of blood T cell repertoires in COVID-19. Sequencing was performed with immunoSEQ multiplex PCR; in TCRdb, only in-frame clones are kept and a portion is missing. The table records tens of thousands of clones, about 72% of them present only once. The material sequenced was peripheral blood. All receptors derive from a woman of 80 years or more with acute or convalescent COVID-19.

The V gene is TRBV11-3, the J gene TRBJ1-1; no clear D gene. Germline V gives CDR1 SGHNT, CDR2 YENEEA. CDR3 length: 13 residues. The V and J ends lost 5 bases and 5 bases respectively, with 12 bases between them. DNA for the CDR3: TGTGCCAGCAGCCCAAACCCAGAAACTGAAGCTTTCTTT. As protein: CASSPNPETEAFF.

This clone was seen only a few times. The rearrangement links TRBV7-2 to TRBJ2-5, with a tentative D call TRBD1 (5 bases). The CDR3 totals 15 residues. V was cut by 5 bases and J by 4 bases, with 17 bases left in between. Germline CDR1 is SGHTA and CDR2 is FQGNSA. CDR3 nucleotide sequence: TGTGCCAGCAGCACTTGGGGCGCCTCCGGAGAGACCCAGTACTTC. Translation gives CASSTWGASGETQYF. The whole variable domain, remainder taken from reference TRBV7-2 and TRBJ2-5, is GAGVSQSPSNKVTEKGKDVELRCDPISGHTALYWYRQSLGQGLEFLIYFQGNSAPDKSGLPSDRFSAERTGGSVSTLTIQRTQQEDSAVYLCASSTWGASGETQYFGPGTRLLVL.

This clone came up a few times. The rearrangement uses TRBV24-1 and TRBJ1-6; 8 nucleotides agree with TRBD1. Germline V gene lookup returns CDR1 KGHDR and CDR2 SFDVKD. V was pared by 9 bases and J by 2 bases, with 8 bases of the junction left unmatched. This CDR3 has 16 amino acids. The CDR3 nucleotides are TGTGCCACCGCGGTAACAGGGGGTCCCTATAATTCACCCCTCCACTTT. Amino acids: CATAVTGGPYNSPLHF.

This clone was observed a handful of times. This sequence joins TRBV27 and TRBJ2-1; tentative D call: TRBD2 (6 bases). Germline V CDR1 and CDR2: MNHEY, SMNVEV (reference sequence). Deletions cut 2 bases from V and 4 bases from J, with 15 bases between. This CDR3 has 16 residues. CDR3 sequence reads: CASSLGLAHLYNEQFF. The CDR3 region has the DNA TGTGCCAGCAGTTTAGGGCTAGCGCACTTATACAATGAGCAGTTCTTC.

This chain connects TRBV18 to TRBJ2-7; TRBD1 agrees at 10 bases. Germline CDR1 is KGHSH and CDR2 is LQKENI. V gave up 4 bases and J gave up 5 bases; unmatched junction bases: 8. The CDR3 is 15 amino acids. This chain's CDR3 is CASSRGQGVMDEQYF. The CDR3 nucleotides are TGTGCCAGCTCACGTGGACAGGGGGTCATGGACGAGCAGTACTTC.

The chain links TRBV5-1 to TRBJ1-2, with 12 nucleotides matching TRBD1. The V gene end was trimmed by 4 bases and the J gene end by 8 bases; junction bases not matched to a gene: 12. The length of the CDR3 is 16 residues. Germline V gene data show CDR1 as SGHRS and CDR2 as YFSETQ. CDR3 amino acids: CASSDTGTGGGQGYTF. CDR3 coding DNA: TGCGCCAGCAGCGACACCGGGACAGGGGGCGGTCAGGGCTACACCTTC.

The chain uses TRBV7-9 and TRBJ1-4; 7 bases agree with TRBD1. The ends lost 2 bases at V and 6 bases at J; junction bases unmatched: 6. The CDR3 has 15 amino acids. Looked up from germline, CDR1 is SEHNR and CDR2 is FQNEAQ (reference sequence). CDR3 sequence reads: CASSLRGHLDEKLFF. The CDR3 DNA is TGTGCCAGCAGCTTAAGGGGGCATCTTGATGAAAAACTGTTTTTT.

This clone was counted once. The J gene is TRBJ1-1, the V gene TRBV9, with TRBD1 matching 9 bases. Per germline, CDR1 SGDLS and CDR2 YYNGEE. This CDR3 has 13 amino acids. V dropped 1 base and J dropped 9; count of bases not matched to a gene: 4. In nucleotides, the CDR3 is TGTGCCAGCAGCGTACGGGGACAGGGCCAAGCTTTCTTT. This gives the protein CASSVRGQGQAFF.

The chain is built from TRBV28 and TRBJ1-1; D gene uncertain. Germline V lookup: CDR1 MDHEN, CDR2 SYDVKM. The CDR3 extends over 11 amino acids. V was pared by 5 bases and J by 7 bases, with 8 bases between. CDR3 sequence reads: CASSLTLEAFF. In DNA, the CDR3 is TGTGCCAGCAGTCTGACACTTGAAGCTTTCTTT. The full variable domain, its missing parts supplied by reference TRBV28 and TRBJ1-1, is DVKVTQSSRYLVKRTGEKVFLECVQDMDHENMFWYRQDPGLGLRLIYFSYDVKMKEKGDIPEGYSVSREKKERFSLILESASTNQTSMYLCASSLTLEAFFGQGTRLTVV.

The rearrangement joins TRBV5-5 to TRBJ2-7; TRBD2 agrees at 7 bases. V dropped 4 bases and J dropped 4; count of bases not matched to a gene: 8. Per germline, CDR1 SGHKS and CDR2 YYEKEE (reference sequence). CDR3 length equals 14 residues. Written as DNA, the CDR3 is TGTGCCAGCAGCGAGGGAGCTAGCGGTTACGAGCAGTACTTC. It specifies CASSEGASGYEQYF.

This chain uses TRBV5-6 with TRBJ2-1; a possible D gene is TRBD1 (6 bases). Trimming took 2 bases from V and 0 from J, leaving 12 bases between them. CDR1 and CDR2 (germline): SGHDT, YYEEEE. The CDR3 length is 16 residues. CDR3 nucleotide sequence: TGTGCCAGCAGCTTATACAGGGCAAGCTCCTACAATGAGCAGTTCTTC. It translates to CASSLYRASSYNEQFF. The full variable domain, its missing parts supplied by reference TRBV5-6 and TRBJ2-1, is DAGVTQSPTHLIKTRGQQVTLRCSPKSGHDTVSWYQQALGQGPQFIFQYYEEEERQRGNFPDRFSGHQFPNYSSELNVNALLLGDSALYLCASSLYRASSYNEQFFGPGTRLTVL.

The chain is built from TRBV6-5 and TRBJ2-7, with a tentative D call TRBD2 (6 bases). This CDR3 is built from 13 residues. The ends were cut back, 2 bases at V and 4 bases at J, with 9 bases in the middle. CDR1 and CDR2 (germline): MNHEY, SVGAGI. This chain's CDR3 is CASSYGGTYEQYF. CDR3 DNA: TGTGCCAGCAGTTACGGCGGGACTTACGAGCAGTACTTC.

The V gene is TRBV27, the J gene TRBJ2-1, with TRBD2 matching over 11 bases. The CDR3 is 16 residues long. The J segment lost 3 bases and the V segment lost 6 bases, leaving 7 bases of the junction unmatched. Germline assignment: CDR1 MNHEY and CDR2 SMNVEV (reference sequence). In nucleotides, the CDR3 is TGTGCCAGCAGCCCACTAGCGGGGGTATTCTACAATGAGCAGTTCTTC. It encodes CASSPLAGVFYNEQFF.

The rearrangement links TRBV11-2 to TRBJ2-7, with 8 nucleotides matching TRBD1. The CDR3 spans 17 residues. The germline CDR1 and CDR2 sequences are SGHAT and FQNNGV. The V segment lost 5 bases and the J segment 0 bases; nucleotides outside the gene matches: 12. CDR3 protein: CASSLSWDRISSYEQYF. The CDR3 coding sequence is TGTGCCAGCAGCCTGTCCTGGGACAGGATCTCCTCCTACGAGCAGTACTTC.

J is TRBJ2-1 and V is TRBV29-1; 7 nucleotides match TRBD1. The J segment lost 2 bases and the V segment lost 3 bases, leaving 4 bases of the junction unmatched. Germline CDR1 SQVTM, CDR2 ANQGSEA. The length of the CDR3 is 14 residues. The CDR3 region is CSVEHRGTYNEQFF. The CDR3 coding sequence is TGCAGCGTTGAGCACAGGGGCACCTACAATGAGCAGTTCTTC.

The rearrangement joins TRBV19 to TRBJ2-2; D perhaps matches TRBD1 (6 bases). The CDR3 covers 15 residues. Per the germline V gene, CDR1 is LNHDA and CDR2 is SQIVND (reference sequence). With 7 bases removed from V and 6 bases from J, the gap between germline ends came to 18 bases. CDR3 amino acids: CASTTGPQIPGELFF. The CDR3 nucleotides read TGTGCCAGTACCACAGGGCCCCAAATTCCCGGGGAGCTGTTTTTT.

The chain combines TRBV12-3 or TRBV12-4 with TRBJ2-3; possible D gene TRBD2, 6 bases. This CDR3 is 13 amino acids long. Deletions cut 5 bases from V and 2 bases from J, with 8 bases between. CDR3: CASSREFTDTQYF. In DNA form, the CDR3 reads TGTGCCAGCAGTCGGGAGTTCACAGATACGCAGTATTTT.

This clone has only a few counts. V is TRBV7-2 and J is TRBJ1-1; 8 bases agree with TRBD1. The ends lost 5 bases at V and 4 bases at J; junction bases unmatched: 3. The CDR3 is made up of 13 amino acids. Germline V gives CDR1 SGHTA, CDR2 FQGNSA. The chain's CDR3 is CASSGQGSTEAFF. The CDR3 DNA sequence: TGTGCCAGCAGCGGACAGGGATCCACTGAAGCTTTCTTT.

V usage is TRBV7-2 and J usage is TRBJ2-2; D is uncertain. The length of the CDR3 is 15 residues. Germline V lookup: CDR1 SGHTA, CDR2 FQGNSA. V was cut by 4 bases and J by 5 bases, with 14 bases left in between. The CDR3, as DNA: TGTGCCAGCAGCTCAAGAGCAGGCGTTACCGGGGAGCTGTTTTTT. Its protein product is CASSSRAGVTGELFF.

This chain joins TRBV5-4 and TRBJ2-7; a possible D gene is TRBD1 (5 bases). CDR1 is SGHNT and CDR2 is YYREEE in the germline V gene (reference sequence). This CDR3 is 14 amino acids long. V lost 3 bases to trimming and J lost 5 bases, with 15 bases between them. This chain's CDR3 is CASSWSTGSNEQYF. As DNA, the CDR3 is TGTGCCAGCAGCTGGAGCACAGGAAGCAACGAGCAGTACTTC.

This clone has more than one count but fewer than ten. The gene calls are TRBV3-1 (or the pseudogene TRBV3-2) and TRBJ2-7, with TRBD1 matching 9 bases. CDR3 size: 14 residues. Germline V gives CDR1 LGHDT, CDR2 YNNKEL (reference sequence). J gave up 6 bases and V 3 bases, and 6 bases lay outside the gene matches. The CDR3 DNA reads TGTGCCAGCAGCCACTTGGGACAGGGTGCCGAGCAGTACTTC. Protein product: CASSHLGQGAEQYF.

This clone was counted a single time. This rearrangement joins TRBV10-3 to TRBJ2-1; TRBD2 matches 11 bases. Per the germline V gene, CDR1 is ENHRY and CDR2 is SYGVKD. The V gene end was trimmed by 6 bases and the J gene end by 0 bases; junction bases not matched to a gene: 4. This CDR3 has 16 residues. This CDR3 is CAIRDSGRASYNEQFF. CDR3 bases: TGTGCCATCAGGGATAGCGGGAGGGCCTCCTACAATGAGCAGTTCTTC.

This sequence joins TRBV2 and TRBJ2-6; D is perhaps TRBD1 (6 bases). Germline V gives CDR1 SNHLY, CDR2 FYNNEI. The CDR3 loop spans 16 amino acids. V dropped 5 bases and J dropped 0 bases, with 11 bases sitting between them. CDR3 residues: CASSLTGPSGANVLTF. The DNA of the CDR3 is TGTGCCAGCAGTCTTACAGGGCCCTCTGGGGCCAACGTCCTGACTTTC.

This chain uses TRBV6-5 with TRBJ2-3; TRBD2 agrees at 7 bases. The ends lost 0 bases at V and 2 bases at J; junction bases unmatched: 2. Germline loops: CDR1 MNHEY, CDR2 SVGAGI. The CDR3 consists of 15 residues. The CDR3 DNA reads as TGTGCCAGCAGTTACTCCGGGGGGAACACAGATACGCAGTATTTT. This codes for CASSYSGGNTDTQYF.

The chain recombines TRBV24-1 with TRBJ2-5; a weak D match, TRBD1 (5 bases). The germline gives CDR1 KGHDR, CDR2 SFDVKD. V gave up 4 bases and J gave up 2 bases, with 10 bases separating them. The CDR3 runs 14 residues. The CDR3 loop is CATSESAGQETQYF. The CDR3 DNA is TGTGCCACCAGTGAGTCGGCAGGGCAAGAGACCCAGTACTTC.

Notes on this clone: An end of the junction does not agree with germline; a read error may underlie this. J is TRBJ1-2 and V is TRBV12-3 or TRBV12-4; 7 bases align to TRBD1. CDR3 length equals 13 residues. The CDR3 coding sequence is TGTGTCAGCAGAAGAGACAGGGTCTATGGCTACACCTTC. Translation: CVSRRDRVYGYTF.

This chain joins TRBV6-5 and TRBJ2-7; 7 nucleotides agree with TRBD1. CDR3 length: 15 amino acids. After removal of 7 bases from V and 2 bases from J, the junction contained 11 bases not matched to a gene. Germline lookup yields CDR1 MNHEY and CDR2 SVGAGI. The CDR3 spells CASIQFGQAPYEQYF. The DNA of the CDR3 is TGTGCCAGCATTCAGTTCGGACAGGCTCCCTACGAGCAGTACTTC.

This rearrangement joins TRBV21-1 to TRBJ2-1; the D call of TRBD1 is as the table states it, not checked on the DNA. TRBV21-1 is labeled a pseudogene. The CDR3 length is 19 residues. The CDR3 protein is CASSYRDRLGGTSENEQFF. Here the CDR3 DNA reads TGTGCCAGCAGCTACCGGGACAGGCTAGGGGGTACGTCTGAGAATGAGCAGTTCTTC.